Sequencing of this TCR beta chain was carried out in a study of blood T cell repertoires in COVID-19. The wider study: COVID-19 samples from acute and convalescent phases originated in the United States, Italy and Spain.

The CDR3 length is 15 residues. V lost 0 bases to trimming and J lost 2 bases, with 11 bases between them. The germline CDR1 and CDR2 sequences are GTSNPN and SVGIG (reference sequence). Original methodology: Reference gene primers were amplified, and this amplification served to estimate nucleated cell counts. The data were produced by immunoSEQ multiplex PCR, yet TCRdb's version contains in-frame clones alone and is incomplete. Clone size and V and J calls were adopted from that table, with D and trimming inferred from the DNA. This table has over 85,000 clones, more than 75% appearing once. The sample taken for sequencing was peripheral blood. The source of this sequence is a human donor in a cohort sampled during active COVID-19. This chain connects TRBV30 to TRBJ1-5; D is undetermined. CDR3 protein: CAWSVMGQGNQPQHF. Here the CDR3 DNA reads TGTGCCTGGAGTGTAATGGGTCAGGGCAATCAGCCCCAGCATTTT. Using reference TRBV30 and TRBJ1-5 for the parts outside the CDR3, the full variable domain is SQTIHQWPATLVQPVGSPLSLECTVEGTSNPNLYWYRQAAGRGLQLLFYSVGIGQISSEVPQNLSASRPQDRQFILSSKKLLLSDSGFYLCAWSVMGQGNQPQHFGDGTRLSIL.